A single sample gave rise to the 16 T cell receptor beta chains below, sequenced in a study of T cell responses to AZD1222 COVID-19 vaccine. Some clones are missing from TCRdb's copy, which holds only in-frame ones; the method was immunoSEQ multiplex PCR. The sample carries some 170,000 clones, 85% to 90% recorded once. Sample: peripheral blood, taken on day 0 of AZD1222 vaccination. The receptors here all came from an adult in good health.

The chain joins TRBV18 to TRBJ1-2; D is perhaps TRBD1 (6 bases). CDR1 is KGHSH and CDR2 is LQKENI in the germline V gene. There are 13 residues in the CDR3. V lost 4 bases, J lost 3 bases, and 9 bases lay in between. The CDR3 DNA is TGTGCCAGCTCACAGGGACAAGACTATGGCTACACCTTC. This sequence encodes CASSQGQDYGYTF.

DNA of the CDR3: TGTGCCAGCAGCGCCCGTCCCCCCTATTCGGCTAATGAGCAGTTCTTC. Encoded protein: CASSARPPYSANEQFF. V is TRBV7-9 and J is TRBJ2-1, with D uncertain. Trimming removed 5 bases at V and 7 bases at J, with 21 bases between. This CDR3 region has 16 residues. Germline CDR1 is SEHNR and CDR2 is FQNEAQ (reference sequence). The whole variable domain, remainder taken from reference TRBV7-9 and TRBJ2-1, is DTGVSQNPRHKITKRGQNVTFRCDPISEHNRLYWYRQTLGQGPEFLTYFQNEAQLEKSRLLSDRFSAERPKGSFSTLEIQRTEQGDSAMYLCASSARPPYSANEQFFGPGTRLTVL.

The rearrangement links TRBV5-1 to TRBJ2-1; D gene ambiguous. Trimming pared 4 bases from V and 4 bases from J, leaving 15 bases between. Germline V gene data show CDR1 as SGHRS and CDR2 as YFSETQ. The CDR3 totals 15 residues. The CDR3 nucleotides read TGCGCCAGCAGCCCCCCCAGAAGCAGATACAATGAGCAGTTCTTC. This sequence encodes CASSPPRSRYNEQFF.

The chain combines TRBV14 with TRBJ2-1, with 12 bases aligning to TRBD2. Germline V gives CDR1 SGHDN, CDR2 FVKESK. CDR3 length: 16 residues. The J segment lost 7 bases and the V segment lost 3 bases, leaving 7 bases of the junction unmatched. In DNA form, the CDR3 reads TGTGCCAGCAGCCACCTAGCGGGGGGGCTCTTAAATGAGCAGTTCTTC. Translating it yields CASSHLAGGLLNEQFF.

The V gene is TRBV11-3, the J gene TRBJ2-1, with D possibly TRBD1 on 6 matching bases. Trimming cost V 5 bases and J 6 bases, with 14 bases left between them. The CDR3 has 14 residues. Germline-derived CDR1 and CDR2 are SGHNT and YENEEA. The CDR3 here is CASSGDQGGNEQFF. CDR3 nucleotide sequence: TGTGCCAGCAGCGGGGACCAAGGGGGCAATGAGCAGTTCTTC.

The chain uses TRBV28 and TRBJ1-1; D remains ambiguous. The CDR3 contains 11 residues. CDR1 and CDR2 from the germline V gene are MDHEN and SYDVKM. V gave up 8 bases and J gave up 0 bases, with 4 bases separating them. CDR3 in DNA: TGTGCCAGCTGTGTGAACACTGAAGCTTTCTTT. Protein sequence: CASCVNTEAFF.

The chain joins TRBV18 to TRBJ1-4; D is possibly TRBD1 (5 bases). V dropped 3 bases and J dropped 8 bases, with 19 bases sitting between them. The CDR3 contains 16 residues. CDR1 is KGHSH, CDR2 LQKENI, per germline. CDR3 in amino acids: CASSPQGAFLTEKLFF. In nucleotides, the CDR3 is TGTGCCAGCTCACCGCAGGGAGCTTTCTTGACCGAAAAACTGTTTTTT.

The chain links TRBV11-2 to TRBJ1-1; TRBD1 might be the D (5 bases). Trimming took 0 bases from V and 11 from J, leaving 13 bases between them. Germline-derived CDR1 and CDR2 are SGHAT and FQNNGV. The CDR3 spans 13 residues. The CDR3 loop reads CASSLDPGGMAFF. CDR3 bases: TGTGCCAGCAGCTTAGACCCTGGGGGGATGGCTTTCTTT.

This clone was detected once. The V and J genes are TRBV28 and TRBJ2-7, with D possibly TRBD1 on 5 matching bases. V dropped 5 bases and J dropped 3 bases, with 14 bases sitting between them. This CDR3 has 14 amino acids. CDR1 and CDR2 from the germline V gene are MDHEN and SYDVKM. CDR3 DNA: TGTGCCAGCAGTCTGAGCAGGGCCTTCTACGAGCAGTACTTC. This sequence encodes CASSLSRAFYEQYF.

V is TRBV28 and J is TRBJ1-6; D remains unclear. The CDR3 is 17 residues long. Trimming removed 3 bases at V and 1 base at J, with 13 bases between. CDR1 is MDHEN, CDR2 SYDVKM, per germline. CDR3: CASSFVAKGSYNSPLHF. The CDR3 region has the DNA TGTGCCAGCAGTTTTGTCGCCAAGGGTTCCTATAATTCACCCCTCCACTTT.

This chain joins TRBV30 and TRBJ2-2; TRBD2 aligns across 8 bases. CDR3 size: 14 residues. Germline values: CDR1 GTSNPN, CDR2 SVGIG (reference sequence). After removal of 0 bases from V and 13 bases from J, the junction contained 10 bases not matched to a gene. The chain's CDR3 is CAWSVSGGGRSLFF. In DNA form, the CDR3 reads TGTGCCTGGAGTGTGTCGGGGGGGGGAAGGTCGCTGTTTTTT.

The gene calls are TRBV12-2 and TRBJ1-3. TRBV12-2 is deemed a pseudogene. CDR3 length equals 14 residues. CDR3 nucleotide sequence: TGTGCAAGTCGCAGCGGGACAGCTGGAAACACCATATATTTT. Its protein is CASRSGTAGNTIYF.

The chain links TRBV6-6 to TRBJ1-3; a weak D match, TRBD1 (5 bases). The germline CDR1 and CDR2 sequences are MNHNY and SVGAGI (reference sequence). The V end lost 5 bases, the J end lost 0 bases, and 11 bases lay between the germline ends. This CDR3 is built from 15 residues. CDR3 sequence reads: CASSPTGDSGNTIYF. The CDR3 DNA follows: TGTGCCAGCAGTCCCACGGGGGACTCTGGAAACACCATATATTTT.

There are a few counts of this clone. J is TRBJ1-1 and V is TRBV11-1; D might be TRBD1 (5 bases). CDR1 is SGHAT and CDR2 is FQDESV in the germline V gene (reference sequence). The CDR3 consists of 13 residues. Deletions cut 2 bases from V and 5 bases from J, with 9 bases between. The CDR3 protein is CASSLIGGTEAFF. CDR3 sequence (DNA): TGTGCCAGCAGCTTAATCGGGGGGACTGAAGCTTTCTTT.

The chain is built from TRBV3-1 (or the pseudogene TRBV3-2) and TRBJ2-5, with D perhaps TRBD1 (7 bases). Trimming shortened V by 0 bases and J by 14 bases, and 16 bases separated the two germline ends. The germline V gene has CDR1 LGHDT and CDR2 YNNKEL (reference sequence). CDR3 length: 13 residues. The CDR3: CASSQDGRGVSYF. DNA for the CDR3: TGTGCCAGCAGCCAAGATGGCAGGGGGGTGAGCTACTTC.

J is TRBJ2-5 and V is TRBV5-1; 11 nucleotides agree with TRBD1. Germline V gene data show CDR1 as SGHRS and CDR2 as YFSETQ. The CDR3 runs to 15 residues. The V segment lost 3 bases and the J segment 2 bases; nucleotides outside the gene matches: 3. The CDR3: CASSSGQGAQETQYF. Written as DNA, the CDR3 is TGCGCCAGCAGCTCAGGACAGGGGGCACAAGAGACCCAGTACTTC.